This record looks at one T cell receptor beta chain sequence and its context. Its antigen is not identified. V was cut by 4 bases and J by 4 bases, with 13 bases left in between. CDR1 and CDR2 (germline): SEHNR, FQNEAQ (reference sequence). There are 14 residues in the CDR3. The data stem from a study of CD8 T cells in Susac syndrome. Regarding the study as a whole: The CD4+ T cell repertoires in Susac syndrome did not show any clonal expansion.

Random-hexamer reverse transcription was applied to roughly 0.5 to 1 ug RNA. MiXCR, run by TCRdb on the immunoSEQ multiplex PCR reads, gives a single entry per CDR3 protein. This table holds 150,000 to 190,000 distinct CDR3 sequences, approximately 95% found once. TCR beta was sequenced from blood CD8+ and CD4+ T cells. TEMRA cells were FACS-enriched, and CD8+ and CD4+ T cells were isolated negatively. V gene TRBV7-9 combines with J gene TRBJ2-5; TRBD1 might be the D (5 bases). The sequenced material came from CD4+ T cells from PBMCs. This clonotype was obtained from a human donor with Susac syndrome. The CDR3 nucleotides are TGTGCCAGCAGCTCCGGCGGTAGGGGAGAGACCCAGTACTTC. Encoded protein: CASSSGGRGETQYF. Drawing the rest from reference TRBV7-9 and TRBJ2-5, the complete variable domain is DTGVSQNPRHKITKRGQNVTFRCDPISEHNRLYWYRQTLGQGPEFLTYFQNEAQLEKSRLLSDRFSAERPKGSFSTLEIQRTEQGDSAMYLCASSSGGRGETQYFGPGTRLLVL.